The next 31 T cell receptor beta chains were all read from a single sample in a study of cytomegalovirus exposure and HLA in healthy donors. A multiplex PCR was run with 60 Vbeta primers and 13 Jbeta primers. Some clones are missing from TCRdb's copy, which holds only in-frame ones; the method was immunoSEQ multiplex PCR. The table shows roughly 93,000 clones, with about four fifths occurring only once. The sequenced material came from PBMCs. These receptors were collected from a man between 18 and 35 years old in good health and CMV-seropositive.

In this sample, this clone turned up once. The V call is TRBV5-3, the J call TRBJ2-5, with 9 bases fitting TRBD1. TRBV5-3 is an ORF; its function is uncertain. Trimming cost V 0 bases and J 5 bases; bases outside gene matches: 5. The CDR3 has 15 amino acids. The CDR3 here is CARSLAGTGRETQYF. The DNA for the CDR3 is TGTGCCAGAAGCTTGGCTGGGACAGGGAGGGAGACCCAGTACTTC.

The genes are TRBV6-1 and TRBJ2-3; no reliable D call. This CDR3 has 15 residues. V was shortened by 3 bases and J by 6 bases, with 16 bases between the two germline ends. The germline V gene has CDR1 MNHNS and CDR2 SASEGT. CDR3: CASSDSGIAPDTQYF. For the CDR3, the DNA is TGTGCCAGCAGTGATTCTGGAATAGCACCCGATACGCAGTATTTT.

CDR3 sequence: CASSSGQGLNTEAFF. The DNA for the CDR3 is TGCGCCAGCAGCTCGGGACAGGGACTAAACACTGAAGCTTTCTTT. The chain is built from TRBV5-1 and TRBJ1-1, with 9 bases that match TRBD1. The CDR3 totals 15 residues. Trimming cost V 3 bases and J 2 bases; bases outside gene matches: 5. Germline CDR1 SGHRS, CDR2 YFSETQ.

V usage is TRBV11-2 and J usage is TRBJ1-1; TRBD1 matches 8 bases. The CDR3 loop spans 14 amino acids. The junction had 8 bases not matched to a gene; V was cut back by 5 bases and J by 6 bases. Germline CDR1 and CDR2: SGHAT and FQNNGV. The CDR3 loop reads CASSGQGNGAEAFF. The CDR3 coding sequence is TGTGCCAGCAGCGGACAGGGAAATGGCGCTGAAGCTTTCTTT.

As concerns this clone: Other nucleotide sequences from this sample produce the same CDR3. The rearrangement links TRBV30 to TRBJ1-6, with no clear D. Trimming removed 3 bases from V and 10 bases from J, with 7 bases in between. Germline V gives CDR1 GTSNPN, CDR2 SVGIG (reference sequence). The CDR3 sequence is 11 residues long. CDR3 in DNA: TGTGCCTGGAGAAAAGAGTCACCCCTCCACTTT. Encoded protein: CAWRKESPLHF.

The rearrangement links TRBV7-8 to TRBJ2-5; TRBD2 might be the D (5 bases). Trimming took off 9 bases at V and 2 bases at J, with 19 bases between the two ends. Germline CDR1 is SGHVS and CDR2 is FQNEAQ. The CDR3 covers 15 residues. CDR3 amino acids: CASTPRRRGQETQYF. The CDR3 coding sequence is TGTGCCAGTACACCGAGAAGGCGAGGGCAAGAGACCCAGTACTTC.

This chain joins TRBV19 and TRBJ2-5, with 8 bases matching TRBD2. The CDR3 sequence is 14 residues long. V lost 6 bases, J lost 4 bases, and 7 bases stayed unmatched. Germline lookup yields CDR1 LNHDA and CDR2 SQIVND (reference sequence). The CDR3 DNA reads TGTGCCAGTAGACCGGCGGGGGGCGGAGAGACCCAGTACTTC. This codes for CASRPAGGGETQYF. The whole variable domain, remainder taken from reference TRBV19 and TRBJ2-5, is DGGITQSPKYLFRKEGQNVTLSCEQNLNHDAMYWYRQDPGQGLRLIYYSQIVNDFQKGDIAEGYSVSREKKESFPLTVTSAQKNPTAFYLCASRPAGGGETQYFGPGTRLLVL.

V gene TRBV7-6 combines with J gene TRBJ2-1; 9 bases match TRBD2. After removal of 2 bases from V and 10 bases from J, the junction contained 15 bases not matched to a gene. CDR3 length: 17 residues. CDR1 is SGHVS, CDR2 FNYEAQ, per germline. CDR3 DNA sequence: TGTGCCAGCAGCTTACCCCCGACAGCGGGGGGTGGAGGGGAGCAGTTCTTC. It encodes CASSLPPTAGGGGEQFF.

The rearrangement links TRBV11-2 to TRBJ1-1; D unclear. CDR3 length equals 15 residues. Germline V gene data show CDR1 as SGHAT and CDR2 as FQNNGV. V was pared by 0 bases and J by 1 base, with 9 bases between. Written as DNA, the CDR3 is TGTGCCAGCAGCTTAGATGCAGACACGAACACTGAAGCTTTCTTT. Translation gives CASSLDADTNTEAFF.

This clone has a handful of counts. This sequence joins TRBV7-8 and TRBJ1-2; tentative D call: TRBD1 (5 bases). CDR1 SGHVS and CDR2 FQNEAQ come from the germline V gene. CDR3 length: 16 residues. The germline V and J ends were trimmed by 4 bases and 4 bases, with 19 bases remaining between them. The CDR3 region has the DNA TGTGCCAGCAGCTCCAAAGGGGTTAACACAGTCTATGGCTACACCTTC. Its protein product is CASSSKGVNTVYGYTF.

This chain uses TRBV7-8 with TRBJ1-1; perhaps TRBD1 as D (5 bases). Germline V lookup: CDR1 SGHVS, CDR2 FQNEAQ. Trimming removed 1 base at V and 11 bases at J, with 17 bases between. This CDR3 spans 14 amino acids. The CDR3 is CASSLGPLGKGAFF. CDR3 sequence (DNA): TGTGCCAGCAGCTTAGGCCCCCTGGGGAAGGGGGCTTTCTTT.

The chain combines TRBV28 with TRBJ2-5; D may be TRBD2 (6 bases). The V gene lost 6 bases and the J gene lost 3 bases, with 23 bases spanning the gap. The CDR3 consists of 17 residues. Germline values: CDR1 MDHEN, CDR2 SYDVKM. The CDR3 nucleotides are TGTGCCAGCAGGCCCCTACACCCGGCGGGGAGAAAAGAGACCCAGTACTTC. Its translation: CASRPLHPAGRKETQYF.

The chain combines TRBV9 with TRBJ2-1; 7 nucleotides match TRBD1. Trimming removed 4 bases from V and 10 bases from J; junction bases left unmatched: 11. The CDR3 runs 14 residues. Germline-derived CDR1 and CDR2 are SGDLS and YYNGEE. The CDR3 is CASSPGQVEAEQFF. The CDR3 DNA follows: TGTGCCAGCAGCCCTGGACAGGTTGAAGCCGAGCAGTTCTTC.

CDR3 bases: TGTGCCAGCAGCTTAGGCAGGGGATCAGATACGCAGTATTTT. It translates to CASSLGRGSDTQYF. The gene calls are TRBV7-3 and TRBJ2-3; D perhaps matches TRBD1 (6 bases). The CDR3 has 14 amino acids. CDR1 is SGHTA, CDR2 FQGTGA, per germline. V lost 2 bases and J lost 4, with 10 bases in between.

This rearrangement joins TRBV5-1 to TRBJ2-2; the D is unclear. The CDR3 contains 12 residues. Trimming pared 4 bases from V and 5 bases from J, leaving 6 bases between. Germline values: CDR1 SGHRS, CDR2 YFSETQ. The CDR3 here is CASSQMTGELFF. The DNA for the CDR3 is TGCGCCAGCAGCCAGATGACCGGGGAGCTGTTTTTT.

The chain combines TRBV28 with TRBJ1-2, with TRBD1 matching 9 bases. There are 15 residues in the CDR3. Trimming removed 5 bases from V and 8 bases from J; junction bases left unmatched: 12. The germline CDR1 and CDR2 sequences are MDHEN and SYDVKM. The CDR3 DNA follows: TGTGCCAGCAGTCCGGGGACAGGGAATCTATACGGCTACACCTTC. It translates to CASSPGTGNLYGYTF.

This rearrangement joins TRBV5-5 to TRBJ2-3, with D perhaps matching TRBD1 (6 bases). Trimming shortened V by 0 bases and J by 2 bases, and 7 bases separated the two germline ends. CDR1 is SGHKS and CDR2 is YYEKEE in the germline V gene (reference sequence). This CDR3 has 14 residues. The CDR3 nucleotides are TGTGCCAGCAGCTTGGACAGGGTCACAGATACGCAGTATTTT. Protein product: CASSLDRVTDTQYF.

CDR3 in amino acids: CASSLMAPHRGLSYEQYF. The CDR3 nucleotides are TGTGCCAGCAGTTTAATGGCTCCCCACAGGGGGCTCTCCTACGAGCAGTACTTC. V and J are TRBV27 and TRBJ2-7; 9 nucleotides match TRBD1. The CDR3 runs to 18 residues. Losses at the gene ends were 2 bases for V and 0 bases for J; bases not matched to a gene: 11. Looked up from germline, CDR1 is MNHEY and CDR2 is SMNVEV (reference sequence).

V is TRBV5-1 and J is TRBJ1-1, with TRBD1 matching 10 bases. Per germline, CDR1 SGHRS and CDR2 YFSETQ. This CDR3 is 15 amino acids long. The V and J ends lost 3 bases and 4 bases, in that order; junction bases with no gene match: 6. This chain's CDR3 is CASSSPGQGPTEAFF. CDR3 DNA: TGCGCCAGCAGCTCTCCGGGACAGGGGCCCACTGAAGCTTTCTTT.

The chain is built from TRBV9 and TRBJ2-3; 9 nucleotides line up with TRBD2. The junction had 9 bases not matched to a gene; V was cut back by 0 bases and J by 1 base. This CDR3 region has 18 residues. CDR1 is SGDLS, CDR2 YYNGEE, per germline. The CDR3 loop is CASSVATGSGGRTDTQYF. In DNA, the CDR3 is TGTGCCAGCAGCGTAGCTACGGGTAGCGGGGGACGCACAGATACGCAGTATTTT.

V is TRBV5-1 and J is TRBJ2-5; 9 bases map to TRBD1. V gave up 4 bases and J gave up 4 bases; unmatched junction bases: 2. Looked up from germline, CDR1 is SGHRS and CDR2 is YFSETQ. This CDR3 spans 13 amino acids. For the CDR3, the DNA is TGCGCCAGCAGCGAGACAGGGGGAGAGACCCAGTACTTC. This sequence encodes CASSETGGETQYF. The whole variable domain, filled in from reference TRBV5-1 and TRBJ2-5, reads KAGVTQTPRYLIKTRGQQVTLSCSPISGHRSVSWYQQTPGQGLQFLFEYFSETQRNKGNFPGRFSGRQFSNSRSEMNVSTLELGDSALYLCASSETGGETQYFGPGTRLLVL.

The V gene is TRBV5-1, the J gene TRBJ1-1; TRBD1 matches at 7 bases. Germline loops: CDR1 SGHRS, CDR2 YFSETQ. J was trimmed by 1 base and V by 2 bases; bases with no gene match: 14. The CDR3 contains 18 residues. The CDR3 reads CASSFASVQGVGNTEAFF. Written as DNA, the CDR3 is TGCGCCAGCAGCTTTGCTAGTGTGCAGGGGGTAGGGAACACTGAAGCTTTCTTT. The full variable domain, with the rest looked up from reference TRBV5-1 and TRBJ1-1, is KAGVTQTPRYLIKTRGQQVTLSCSPISGHRSVSWYQQTPGQGLQFLFEYFSETQRNKGNFPGRFSGRQFSNSRSEMNVSTLELGDSALYLCASSFASVQGVGNTEAFFGQGTRLTVV.

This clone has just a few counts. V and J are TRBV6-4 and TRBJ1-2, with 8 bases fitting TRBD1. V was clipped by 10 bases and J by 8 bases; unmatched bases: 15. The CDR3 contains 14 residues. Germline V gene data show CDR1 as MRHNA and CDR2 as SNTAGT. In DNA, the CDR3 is TGTGCCACCCACGTGGATGGACAGGGTCGGGGCTACACCTTC. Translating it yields CATHVDGQGRGYTF.

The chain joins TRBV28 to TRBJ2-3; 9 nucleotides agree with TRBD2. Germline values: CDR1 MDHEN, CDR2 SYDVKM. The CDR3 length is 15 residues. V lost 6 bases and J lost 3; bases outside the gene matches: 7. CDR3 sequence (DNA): TGTGCCAGCAGAAAAAGCGGGGGGACAACAGATACGCAGTATTTT. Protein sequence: CASRKSGGTTDTQYF. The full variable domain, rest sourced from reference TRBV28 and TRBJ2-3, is DVKVTQSSRYLVKRTGEKVFLECVQDMDHENMFWYRQDPGLGLRLIYFSYDVKMKEKGDIPEGYSVSREKKERFSLILESASTNQTSMYLCASRKSGGTTDTQYFGPGTRLTVL.

DNA of the CDR3: TGTGCCAGCAAGAGACGGGACAGACTCTACGAGCAGTACTTC. It encodes CASKRRDRLYEQYF. The V and J genes are TRBV28 and TRBJ2-7, with 7 nucleotides matching TRBD1. V shed 7 bases, J shed 3 bases, and the junction held 9 bases outside the gene matches. Germline CDR1 MDHEN, CDR2 SYDVKM. CDR3 size: 14 residues.

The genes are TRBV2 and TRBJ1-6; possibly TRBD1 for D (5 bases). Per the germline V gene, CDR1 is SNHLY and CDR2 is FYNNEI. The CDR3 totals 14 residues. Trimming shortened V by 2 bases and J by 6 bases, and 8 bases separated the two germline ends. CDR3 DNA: TGTGCCAGCAGTGAATCAGACAGTAATTCACCCCTCCACTTT. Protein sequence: CASSESDSNSPLHF.

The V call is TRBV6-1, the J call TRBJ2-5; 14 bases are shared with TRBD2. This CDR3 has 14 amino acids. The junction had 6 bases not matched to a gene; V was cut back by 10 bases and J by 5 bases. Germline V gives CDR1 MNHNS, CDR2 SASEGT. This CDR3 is CATRTSGGWETQYF. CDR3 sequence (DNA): TGTGCCACCCGGACTAGCGGGGGGTGGGAGACCCAGTACTTC.

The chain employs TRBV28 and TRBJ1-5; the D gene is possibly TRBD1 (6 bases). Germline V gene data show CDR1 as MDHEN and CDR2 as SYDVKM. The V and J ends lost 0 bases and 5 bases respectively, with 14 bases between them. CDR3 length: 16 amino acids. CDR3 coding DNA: TGTGCCAGCAGTTTATGGGGAACAGGGAAGGATCAGCCCCAGCATTTT. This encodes CASSLWGTGKDQPQHF.

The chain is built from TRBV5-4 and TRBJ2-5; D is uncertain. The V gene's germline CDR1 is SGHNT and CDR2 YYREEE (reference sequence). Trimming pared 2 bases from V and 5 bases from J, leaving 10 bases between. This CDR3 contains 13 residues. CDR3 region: CASSFLPLETQYF. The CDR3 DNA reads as TGTGCCAGCAGCTTCCTCCCGTTGGAGACCCAGTACTTC.

The chain's CDR3 is CASSYLAGSVYEQYF. The CDR3 DNA sequence: TGTGCCAGCAGTTATCTAGCGGGGTCCGTATACGAGCAGTACTTC. The J gene is TRBJ2-7, the V gene TRBV6-6; TRBD2 matches 9 bases. The J segment lost 4 bases and the V segment lost 3 bases, leaving 7 bases of the junction unmatched. This CDR3 has 15 residues. Germline loops: CDR1 MNHNY, CDR2 SVGAGI (reference sequence).

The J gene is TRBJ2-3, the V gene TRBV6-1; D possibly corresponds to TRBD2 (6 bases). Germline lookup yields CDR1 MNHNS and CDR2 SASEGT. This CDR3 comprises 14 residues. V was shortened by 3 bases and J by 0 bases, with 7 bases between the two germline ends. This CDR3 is CASSEGTSTDTQYF. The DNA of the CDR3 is TGTGCCAGCAGTGAGGGGACTAGCACAGATACGCAGTATTTT.